The rows below give T cell receptor beta chains drawn from one sample of a study of identical twins. TCRdb fed the 5' RACE reads into MiXCR, producing one record per CDR3 protein. The top ten hold approximately 0.25% of the sample, which has 1.5 million to 2 million distinct CDR3 sequences, about 32% seen once. The sample was cord blood. All receptors come from a newborn girl in good health. Both conserved end residues are part of each CDR3. Each record gives: clone size, J gene, D gene, V gene, CDR3 DNA, CDR3 protein. The D gene is left open where the match is weak. Not all rows give a size; the values are once, few, many and, for expanded clones, a class.

clone size: -
J gene: TRBJ2-5
D gene: TRBD1
V gene: TRBV20-1
CDR3 DNA: TGCAGTGCCTCTTACAGGGGCCAAGAGACCCAGTACTTC
CDR3 protein: CSASYRGQETQYF

clone size: -
J gene: TRBJ1-5
D gene: -
V gene: TRBV28
CDR3 DNA: TGTGCCAGCAGTTCTAAAAGCGGGGCGCCCCGATTTAGCAATCAGCCCCAGCATTTT
CDR3 protein: CASSSKSGAPRFSNQPQHF

clone size: -
J gene: TRBJ2-7
D gene: TRBD1
V gene: TRBV18
CDR3 DNA: TGTGCCAGCTCACCGAAGGGACAGGCCCCTAAAGAGCAGTACTTC
CDR3 protein: CASSPKGQAPKEQYF

clone size: once
J gene: TRBJ1-4
D gene: TRBD1
V gene: TRBV27
CDR3 DNA: TGTGCCAGCAGTCCACCGGGGACAGCGAGTGAAAAACTGTTTTTT
CDR3 protein: CASSPPGTASEKLFF

clone size: -
J gene: TRBJ2-2
D gene: -
V gene: TRBV20-1
CDR3 DNA: TGCAGTGCTAGAGGCTGGGAATCACACACCGGGGAGCTGTTTTTT
CDR3 protein: CSARGWESHTGELFF

clone size: -
J gene: TRBJ2-7
D gene: -
V gene: TRBV6-5
CDR3 DNA: TGTGCCAGCAGGAGTGGGAGGTACGAGCAGTACTTC
CDR3 protein: CASRSGRYEQYF

clone size: -
J gene: TRBJ2-3
D gene: TRBD2
V gene: TRBV12-3/TRBV12-4
CDR3 DNA: TGTGCCAGCAGTTTTCCTAGCGGGAGGGATACGCAGTATTTT
CDR3 protein: CASSFPSGRDTQYF

clone size: -
J gene: TRBJ2-5
D gene: TRBD2
V gene: TRBV6-1
CDR3 DNA: TGTGCCAGCAGTTCTAGCGGGGGCAAACTCCAAGAGACCCAGTACTTC
CDR3 protein: CASSSSGGKLQETQYF

clone size: few
J gene: TRBJ2-4
D gene: TRBD2
V gene: TRBV20-1
CDR3 DNA: TGCAGTGCACGGACTAGCGGGGGGGGAAACATTCAGTACTTC
CDR3 protein: CSARTSGGGNIQYF

clone size: -
J gene: TRBJ2-7
D gene: -
V gene: TRBV20-1
CDR3 DNA: TGCAGTGCTAGGCTGTGGGGGGCCTCCTCCTACGAGCAGTACTTC
CDR3 protein: CSARLWGASSYEQYF

clone size: -
J gene: TRBJ2-1
D gene: -
V gene: TRBV7-2
CDR3 DNA: TGTGCCAGCAGCTTCACCTACGGGACTCCCTACAATGAGCAGTTCTTC
CDR3 protein: CASSFTYGTPYNEQFF

clone size: -
J gene: TRBJ1-6
D gene: -
V gene: TRBV25-1
CDR3 DNA: TGTGCCAGCAGTGAATATCATAGGAATTCACCCCTCCACTTT
CDR3 protein: CASSEYHRNSPLHF

clone size: -
J gene: TRBJ2-1
D gene: -
V gene: TRBV10-3
CDR3 DNA: TGTGCCATCAGTGAGTCGTCGTGGGAGAATGAGCAGTTCTTC
CDR3 protein: CAISESSWENEQFF

clone size: -
J gene: TRBJ2-1
D gene: TRBD1
V gene: TRBV11-2
CDR3 DNA: TGTGCCAGCAGCTCTAACCGGGACAGGGGGATCAATGAGCAGTTCTTC
CDR3 protein: CASSSNRDRGINEQFF

clone size: -
J gene: TRBJ2-1
D gene: TRBD2
V gene: TRBV20-1
CDR3 DNA: TGCAGTGCTAGACTAGCGGGAGGGCCTTCCAATGAGCAGTTCTTC
CDR3 protein: CSARLAGGPSNEQFF

clone size: -
J gene: TRBJ2-5
D gene: -
V gene: TRBV25-1
CDR3 DNA: TGTGCCAGCAGAGGGGGAAAGACCCAGTACTTC
CDR3 protein: CASRGGKTQYF

clone size: -
J gene: TRBJ1-4
D gene: -
V gene: TRBV10-1
CDR3 DNA: TGCGCCAGCAGCAAGGGACGGTCTAATGAAAAACTGTTTTTT
CDR3 protein: CASSKGRSNEKLFF

clone size: once
J gene: TRBJ2-3
D gene: -
V gene: TRBV19
CDR3 DNA: TGTGCCAGTAGTATACGTGCTACCCTCACAGATACGCAGTATTTT
CDR3 protein: CASSIRATLTDTQYF

clone size: -
J gene: TRBJ1-5
D gene: TRBD1
V gene: TRBV4-1
CDR3 DNA: TGCGCCAGCAGCCAAGATGCGGGACAGGGTAATCAGCCCCAGCATTTT
CDR3 protein: CASSQDAGQGNQPQHF

clone size: once
J gene: TRBJ2-4
D gene: -
V gene: TRBV2
CDR3 DNA: TGTGCCAGCAATCGCCCCGGACTGGGGAAGGAGTACTTC
CDR3 protein: CASNRPGLGKEYF

clone size: -
J gene: TRBJ1-2
D gene: -
V gene: TRBV20-1
CDR3 DNA: TGCAGTGCTAGAGATCATCAGGAGCTAGACTATGGCTACACCTTC
CDR3 protein: CSARDHQELDYGYTF

clone size: -
J gene: TRBJ2-3
D gene: -
V gene: TRBV28
CDR3 DNA: TGTGCCAGCATTAAGACAGGCTTGGCTAGCACAGATACGCAGTATTTT
CDR3 protein: CASIKTGLASTDTQYF

clone size: few
J gene: TRBJ1-2
D gene: -
V gene: TRBV12-3/TRBV12-4
CDR3 DNA: TGTGCCAGCAGTTTAGAGGGGGGCTACTATGGCTACACCTTC
CDR3 protein: CASSLEGGYYGYTF

clone size: few
J gene: TRBJ2-1
D gene: TRBD2
V gene: TRBV6-1
CDR3 DNA: TGTGCCAGCCTCGCTAGCGGAGTTTACAATGAGCAGTTCTTC
CDR3 protein: CASLASGVYNEQFF

clone size: -
J gene: TRBJ2-7
D gene: -
V gene: TRBV20-1
CDR3 DNA: TGCAGTGCTAGACCCCGGGACTTCCCCTACGAGCAGTACTTC
CDR3 protein: CSARPRDFPYEQYF

clone size: once
J gene: TRBJ1-1
D gene: -
V gene: TRBV21-1
CDR3 DNA: TGTGCCAGCAGCAAAGCGGGTGTGGAGAAAGCTTTCTTT
CDR3 protein: CASSKAGVEKAFF

clone size: many
J gene: TRBJ2-7
D gene: -
V gene: TRBV12-3/TRBV12-4
CDR3 DNA: TGTGCCAGCACCCACCCTGGACGATTCTACGAGCAGTACTTC
CDR3 protein: CASTHPGRFYEQYF

clone size: few
J gene: TRBJ2-1
D gene: TRBD2
V gene: TRBV20-1
CDR3 DNA: TGCAGTGCTAGAAGGGCTAGCGGGGGCCCCTACAATGAGCAGTTCTTC
CDR3 protein: CSARRASGGPYNEQFF

clone size: many
J gene: TRBJ2-4
D gene: TRBD2
V gene: TRBV28
CDR3 DNA: TGTGCCAGCAGTCCGACTAGCGGGTTACCGCTAGCCAAAAACATTCAGTACTTC
CDR3 protein: CASSPTSGLPLAKNIQYF

clone size: -
J gene: TRBJ2-7
D gene: TRBD2
V gene: TRBV5-1
CDR3 DNA: TGCGCCAGCAGCTTTCTAGTGAATAGCGGGGGGTACTCCTACGAGCAGTACTTC
CDR3 protein: CASSFLVNSGGYSYEQYF

clone size: -
J gene: TRBJ1-5
D gene: -
V gene: TRBV28
CDR3 DNA: TGTGCCAGCAAGGGCAGGGAATATAGTAGCAATCAGCCCCAGCATTTT
CDR3 protein: CASKGREYSSNQPQHF

clone size: many
J gene: TRBJ2-7
D gene: TRBD2
V gene: TRBV29-1
CDR3 DNA: TGCAGCGTAAGTCCGGGACTAGGATCCGAGCAGTACTTC
CDR3 protein: CSVSPGLGSEQYF

clone size: -
J gene: TRBJ1-4
D gene: TRBD1
V gene: TRBV28
CDR3 DNA: TGTGCCAGCAGTCATAGACAGGGGAATGGGGAAAAACTGTTTTTT
CDR3 protein: CASSHRQGNGEKLFF

clone size: -
J gene: TRBJ2-1
D gene: TRBD1
V gene: TRBV18
CDR3 DNA: TGTGCCAGCTCACCGCGACAGGGGTTCGTAGCCAATGAGCAGTTCTTC
CDR3 protein: CASSPRQGFVANEQFF

clone size: -
J gene: TRBJ2-5
D gene: -
V gene: TRBV4-2
CDR3 DNA: TGTGCCAGCAGCCAAAGGTTACTAGATTGGGAGCAGTACTTC
CDR3 protein: CASSQRLLDWEQYF

clone size: -
J gene: TRBJ2-3
D gene: TRBD1
V gene: TRBV10-3
CDR3 DNA: TGTGCCATCGGGACAGAGGCTTCCACAGATACGCAGTATTTT
CDR3 protein: CAIGTEASTDTQYF

clone size: -
J gene: TRBJ2-1
D gene: TRBD2
V gene: TRBV7-9
CDR3 DNA: TGTGCCAGCAGCTTATCCGGACTAGCGGGGGGCGACAATGAGCAGTTCTTC
CDR3 protein: CASSLSGLAGGDNEQFF

clone size: -
J gene: TRBJ2-7
D gene: -
V gene: TRBV5-1
CDR3 DNA: TGCGCCAGCAGCCCAGGGCTTGGCAATGAGCAGTACTTC
CDR3 protein: CASSPGLGNEQYF